This passage covers 7 T cell receptor beta chains from one sample sequenced in a study of T cell repertoires in cytomegalovirus infection. TCRdb passed the reads through MiXCR, listing each CDR3 protein once. This table has some 180,000 distinct CDR3 sequences, 17% appearing once. The sequenced sample was CD8+ T cells from PBMCs. The receptors derive from a human donor in good health (CMV status not recorded). Some clones in this sample may be carry-over from other donors' samples.

The gene calls are TRBV7-9 and TRBJ1-4; D not resolved. Looked up from germline, CDR1 is SEHNR and CDR2 is FQNEAQ (reference sequence). The germline V and J ends were trimmed by 1 base and 2 bases, with 14 bases remaining between them. The CDR3 has 17 residues. The CDR3 DNA reads as TGTGCCAGCAGCTTAGGGAAGGATGGCAGTACTAATGAAAAACTGTTTTTT. Residues: CASSLGKDGSTNEKLFF. Using reference TRBV7-9 and TRBJ1-4 for the parts outside the CDR3, the full variable domain is DTGVSQNPRHKITKRGQNVTFRCDPISEHNRLYWYRQTLGQGPEFLTYFQNEAQLEKSRLLSDRFSAERPKGSFSTLEIQRTEQGDSAMYLCASSLGKDGSTNEKLFFGSGTQLSVL.

The chain has TRBV7-6 and TRBJ1-1; D is ambiguous. The germline CDR1 and CDR2 sequences are SGHVS and FNYEAQ. The CDR3 contains 14 residues. With 1 base removed from V and 1 base from J, the gap between germline ends came to 7 bases. The CDR3 is CASSLDNSNTEAFF. Here the CDR3 DNA reads TGTGCCAGCAGCTTAGACAACTCGAACACTGAAGCTTTCTTT.

This clonotype was seen more than once but under ten times. The J gene is TRBJ2-6, the V gene TRBV20-1; 9 bases agree with TRBD2. Per the germline V gene, CDR1 is DFQATT and CDR2 is SNEGSKA (reference sequence). J lost 0 bases, V lost 4 bases, and 4 bases had no gene match. The CDR3 has 16 residues. CDR3 amino acids: CSATGTSSSGANVLTF. CDR3 coding DNA: TGCAGTGCTACCGGGACTAGCAGCTCTGGGGCCAACGTCCTGACTTTC.

V gene TRBV4-3 combines with J gene TRBJ1-1; D unresolved. Trimming shortened V by 8 bases and J by 2 bases, and 6 bases separated the two germline ends. CDR1 and CDR2 (germline): LGHNA, YSLEER. This CDR3 has 11 residues. CDR3 loop: CASGLNTEAFF. The CDR3 bases are TGCGCCAGCGGCCTAAACACTGAAGCTTTCTTT.

The CDR3 loop reads CASSLYGHQLHF. The CDR3 DNA reads TGTGCCAGCAGCTTATATGGACATCAACTCCACTTT. V usage is TRBV7-6 and J usage is TRBJ1-6; TRBD1 might be the D (5 bases). The ends were cut back, 2 bases at V and 16 bases at J, with 12 bases in the middle. Per the germline V gene, CDR1 is SGHVS and CDR2 is FNYEAQ. This CDR3 contains 12 residues.

V and J are TRBV11-2 and TRBJ1-5; 10 bases are shared with TRBD1. V gave up 5 bases and J gave up 14 bases; unmatched junction bases: 18. There are 16 residues in the CDR3. Per germline, CDR1 SGHAT and CDR2 FQNNGV. CDR3 bases: TGTGCCAGCAGCCCTATAGGCGGGACAGGGGCCCCACCAGAGCATTTT. Protein sequence: CASSPIGGTGAPPEHF.

In its sample, this clonotype was seen a few times. The chain employs TRBV19 and TRBJ2-7; D may be TRBD1 or TRBD2 (5 bases each). The V gene's germline CDR1 is LNHDA and CDR2 SQIVND (reference sequence). V was cut by 2 bases and J by 3 bases, with 14 bases left in between. The CDR3 covers 15 residues. In nucleotides, the CDR3 is TGTGCCAGTAGTATACTACCGGGGCATAGCTACGAGCAGTACTTC. The encoded protein is CASSILPGHSYEQYF.